A selection of T cell receptor beta chains follows, all from one sample in a study of T cells in Graves' hyperthyroidism and ophthalmopathy. TCRdb processed the multiplex PCR reads anew with MiXCR; each CDR3 protein has one entry. Of fewer than 550,000 distinct CDR3 sequences listed, around 16% were seen once; the top ten hold 13% to 15%. The sequenced sample was blood. Every receptor here comes from a woman between 18 and 29 years old with Graves' hyperthyroidism. CDR3s leave out the opening cysteine and the closing phenylalanine or tryptophan.

V	J	CDR3
TRBV11-2	TRBJ2-2	ASSSAARGGTGELF
TRBV7-9	TRBJ1-1	ASSGRTDSMNTEAF
TRBV4-1	TRBJ1-2	ASSQVLQGADYGYT
TRBV11-2	TRBJ2-3	ASSSMDRGDTQY
TRBV6-1	TRBJ2-6	AIGTGGVTGANVLT
TRBV18	TRBJ2-2	ASSPTGELF